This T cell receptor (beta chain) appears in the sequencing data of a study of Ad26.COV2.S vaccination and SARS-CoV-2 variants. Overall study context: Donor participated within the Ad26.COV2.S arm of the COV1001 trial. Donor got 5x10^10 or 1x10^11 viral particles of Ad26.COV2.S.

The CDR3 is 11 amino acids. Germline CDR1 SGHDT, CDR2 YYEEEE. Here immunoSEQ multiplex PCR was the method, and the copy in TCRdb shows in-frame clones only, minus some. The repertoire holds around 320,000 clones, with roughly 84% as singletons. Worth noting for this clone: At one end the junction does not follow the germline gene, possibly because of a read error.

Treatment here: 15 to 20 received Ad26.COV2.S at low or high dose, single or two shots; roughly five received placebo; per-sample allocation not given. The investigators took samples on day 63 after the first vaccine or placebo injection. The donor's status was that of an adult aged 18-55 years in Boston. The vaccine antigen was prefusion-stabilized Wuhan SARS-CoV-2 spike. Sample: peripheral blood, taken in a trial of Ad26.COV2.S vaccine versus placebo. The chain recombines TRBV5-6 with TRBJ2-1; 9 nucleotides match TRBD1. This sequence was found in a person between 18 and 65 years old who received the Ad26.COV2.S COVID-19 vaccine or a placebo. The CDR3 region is CASSLGDRALF. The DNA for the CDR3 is TGTGCCAGCAGCTTGGGGGACAGGGCACTCTTC.